This T cell receptor (beta chain) emerged from a study of T cell repertoires in cytomegalovirus infection. Study as a whole: CMV epitopes in the study were HLA-C-restricted (recently identified) and HLA-B-restricted (well studied). Matching HLA type and CMV infection were both indicated by public TCR beta signatures. Study conclusions and caveats: Dominating the ex vivo response were TCR beta clonotypes that were CMV-specific and HLA-C-restricted.

The V end lost 4 bases, the J end lost 5 bases, and 21 bases lay between the germline ends. Germline assignment: CDR1 SGHRS and CDR2 YFSETQ. The CDR3 is made up of 16 amino acids. On this clonotype itself: Its target is not known.

Using its own MiXCR run on the reads, TCRdb lists one record per CDR3 protein. Found here are about 27,000 distinct CDR3 sequences, 15% to 20% of them singletons; the top ten hold approximately 78%. The origin of this receptor is a human donor in good health (CMV status not recorded). Some clones in this sample may be carry-over from other donors' samples. The gene calls are TRBV5-1 and TRBJ2-5; D unclear. The starting material was CD8+ T cells from cultured PBMCs, obtained from culture after CMV antigen stimulation. The CDR3 coding sequence is TGCGCCAGCAGCGCTCGACCCACCCGACTCGGGGAGACCCAGTACTTC. Protein sequence: CASSARPTRLGETQYF. The variable domain in full, with the rest retrieved from reference TRBV5-1 and TRBJ2-5, is KAGVTQTPRYLIKTRGQQVTLSCSPISGHRSVSWYQQTPGQGLQFLFEYFSETQRNKGNFPGRFSGRQFSNSRSEMNVSTLELGDSALYLCASSARPTRLGETQYFGPGTRLLVL.